These T cell receptor beta chains were read from a single sample in a study of T cell changes during pregnancy in multiple sclerosis. Sequencing used immunoSEQ multiplex PCR; TCRdb keeps in-frame clones, though not all of them. The sample lists 79,000 or so clones, 88% occurring once. The sequenced sample was peripheral blood, obtained before pregnancy. The receptors come from a female donor with multiple sclerosis, enrolled in a pregnancy study. Each CDR3 is given with its conserved first and last residue. D genes are given only for firm matches. A clone size is listed for some rows: how often the clone was seen (once, few, many), or a class if it is expanded.

d_call	clone_size	v_call	j_call	cdr3_nt	cdr3_aa
NA	NA	TRBV6-1	TRBJ1-2	TGTGCCAGCAGTGTATTGGCCCAGGAGGGCTATGGCTACACCTTC	CASSVLAQEGYGYTF
TRBD2	NA	TRBV4-2	TRBJ2-1	TGTGCCAGCAGCCAAGTGAGGGTCCAGCGGGGGGGCCGGTCCTACAATGAGCAGTTCTTC	CASSQVRVQRGGRSYNEQFF
TRBD1	NA	TRBV10-3	TRBJ1-4	TGTGCCATCAGTGAGGTACAGGGGGGGGAAAAACTGTTTTTT	CAISEVQGGEKLFF
NA	NA	TRBV19	TRBJ1-6	TGTGCCAGTAGTATAATGACAGCGAATTCACCCCTCCACTTT	CASSIMTANSPLHF
NA	NA	TRBV5-1	TRBJ1-5	TGCGCCAGCAGCCCCCAGGGTACCAATCAGCCCCAGCATTTT	CASSPQGTNQPQHF
NA	NA	TRBV5-6	TRBJ1-1	TGTGCCAGCAGCTTCAGTCCGAACACTGAAGCTTTCTTT	CASSFSPNTEAFF
NA	few	TRBV7-9	TRBJ1-1	TGTGCCAGCAGCTTAGCAGGGGAAGAGGTGGATTTCTTT	CASSLAGEEVDFF
NA	NA	TRBV7-9	TRBJ2-7	TGTGCCAGCAGCTTACGTGACTTGAGCGACGAGCAGTACTTC	CASSLRDLSDEQYF
TRBD2	NA	TRBV19	TRBJ2-1	TGTGCCAGTAGCGCGGCGGGAGGGGACAATGAGCAGTTCTTC	CASSAAGGDNEQFF
NA	NA	TRBV6-5	TRBJ2-3	TGTGCCAGCAGTTGGAGTCAAGTCGCAGATACGCAGTATTTT	CASSWSQVADTQYF
NA	NA	TRBV4-1	TRBJ1-2	TGCGCCAGCAGCCAAGATCAGGGAACCGCTAACTATGGCTACACCTTC	CASSQDQGTANYGYTF
NA	NA	TRBV7-2	TRBJ1-2	TGTGCCAGCAGCCTAGACTGGGGCGGCTATGGCTACACCTTC	CASSLDWGGYGYTF